The rows below give T cell receptor beta chains drawn from one sample of a study of cytomegalovirus exposure and HLA in healthy donors. Produced via immunoSEQ multiplex PCR; TCRdb's table is partial and in-frame only. In the table there are just over 150,000 clones, 75% to 85% of which are singletons. What was sequenced was PBMCs. These TCRs come from a middle-aged man in good health and CMV-seropositive. Both conserved end residues are part of each CDR3. A D gene is named only where the DNA matches it firmly. A row's size may be missing; if present it is once, few, many or a size class.

clone_size,d_call,j_call,v_call,cdr3_aa,cdr3_nt
few,-,TRBJ1-5,TRBV27,CASSSRGQWHF,TGTGCCAGCAGTTCCAGGGGTCAGTGGCATTTT
-,TRBD1,TRBJ1-5,TRBV7-2,CASSLKGTGGYQPQHF,TGTGCCAGCAGCTTAAAAGGGACAGGGGGTTATCAGCCCCAGCATTTT
-,-,TRBJ1-2,TRBV15,CATSRARTVAGYTF,TGTGCCACCAGCAGAGCTAGGACAGTGGCTGGCTACACCTTC
-,-,TRBJ1-1,TRBV18,CASSPGTITEAFF,TGTGCCAGCTCACCAGGGACAATCACTGAAGCTTTCTTT
-,TRBD1,TRBJ1-5,TRBV5-4,CASSLQGVGQPQHF,TGTGCCAGCAGTTTGCAGGGGGTGGGTCAGCCCCAGCATTTT
-,-,TRBJ1-6,TRBV7-2,CASSLIGGSPLHF,TGTGCCAGCAGCTTAATCGGGGGTTCACCCCTCCACTTT
-,-,TRBJ1-2,TRBV19,CASIDGGTGRYGYTF,TGTGCCAGTATCGATGGAGGGACTGGGCGCTATGGCTACACCTTC
few,-,TRBJ1-3,TRBV1,CASSPTEHSGNTIYF,TGCGCCAGCAGCCCGACAGAACACTCTGGAAACACCATATATTTT
-,TRBD2,TRBJ2-5,TRBV5-1,CASTTSGRQETQYF,TGCGCCAGCACTACTAGCGGAAGGCAAGAGACCCAGTACTTC
-,TRBD2,TRBJ2-5,TRBV5-6,CASSLGTSGRVRRTQYF,TGTGCCAGCAGCTTAGGGACTAGCGGGAGGGTGCGTAGGACCCAGTACTTC
-,-,TRBJ1-1,TRBV11-2,CASSLVGGTGTEAFF,TGTGCCAGCAGCTTGGTGGGGGGGACGGGCACTGAAGCTTTCTTT
few,TRBD2,TRBJ2-1,TRBV6-1,CASRQVAGNEQFF,TGTGCCAGCAGGCAGGTAGCGGGGAATGAGCAGTTCTTC
-,TRBD1,TRBJ2-3,TRBV7-9,CSSSLGQGPQDTQYF,TGTTCCAGCAGCTTAGGACAGGGCCCTCAGGATACGCAGTATTTT
-,-,TRBJ1-4,TRBV5-4,CASSHLGGSTNEKLFF,TGTGCCAGCAGCCATCTGGGAGGCAGCACTAATGAAAAACTGTTTTTT
-,TRBD2,TRBJ2-3,TRBV19,CASSLGLVLTDTQYF,TGTGCCAGTAGCCTCGGACTAGTCCTCACAGATACGCAGTATTTT
-,TRBD1,TRBJ2-2,TRBV5-8,CASSATGGAFGGELFF,TGTGCCAGCAGCGCGACAGGGGGCGCATTTGGCGGGGAGCTGTTTTTT
-,-,TRBJ1-6,TRBV6-6,CASSYSADTSPLHF,TGTGCCAGCAGTTACTCTGCGGACACATCACCCCTCCACTTT
once,-,TRBJ2-6,TRBV5-1,CASSLLVGVAGANVLTF,TGCGCCAGCAGCTTGCTCGTAGGAGTTGCTGGGGCCAACGTCCTGACTTTC
-,TRBD2,TRBJ2-5,TRBV7-9,CASSDGLVEETQYF,TGTGCCAGCAGCGACGGACTAGTCGAAGAGACCCAGTACTTC
-,-,TRBJ2-2,TRBV7-8,CASRSWTVELFF,TGTGCCAGCAGGTCCTGGACTGTGGAGCTGTTTTTT
-,TRBD2,TRBJ2-5,TRBV5-5,CASSEGLAGGGETQYF,TGTGCCAGCAGCGAGGGACTAGCGGGAGGAGGGGAGACCCAGTACTTC
-,TRBD1,TRBJ2-3,TRBV5-1,CASSPDRATDTQYF,TGCGCCAGCAGCCCGGACAGGGCAACAGATACGCAGTATTTT
-,TRBD2,TRBJ2-1,TRBV9,CASSVDFTSGNNEQFF,TGTGCCAGCAGCGTAGATTTCACTAGCGGCAACAATGAGCAGTTCTTC
once,-,TRBJ2-3,TRBV2,CASSEGASRADTQYF,TGTGCCAGCAGTGAAGGGGCTTCACGAGCAGATACGCAGTATTTT
-,-,TRBJ2-1,TRBV5-6,CASRYRLVPRQFF,TGTGCCAGCAGGTACAGACTAGTGCCTCGGCAGTTCTTC
-,TRBD1,TRBJ1-4,TRBV27,CASSLLTGVGEKLFF,TGTGCCAGCAGTTTATTGACAGGGGTGGGCGAAAAACTGTTTTTT
-,TRBD2,TRBJ2-1,TRBV11-3,CASSLGTSLYNEQFF,TGTGCCAGCAGCCTGGGGACTAGCCTATACAATGAGCAGTTCTTC
-,-,TRBJ2-3,TRBV7-9,CASSLYGSNADTQYF,TGTGCCAGCAGCTTATACGGGAGTAACGCAGATACGCAGTATTTT
-,-,TRBJ2-5,TRBV7-2,CASSLAASYRETQYF,TGTGCCAGCAGCTTAGCGGCTAGCTATCGGGAGACCCAGTACTTC
-,TRBD1,TRBJ1-2,TRBV7-8,CASSVIQGGHGYTF,TGTGCCAGCAGCGTAATACAGGGGGGCCATGGCTACACCTTC
-,-,TRBJ1-1,TRBV19,CASIRAGMTFF,TGTGCCAGTATCAGGGCGGGGATGACTTTCTTT
few,-,TRBJ2-1,TRBV30,CAWSKGILNNEQFF,TGTGCCTGGAGCAAGGGGATATTAAACAATGAGCAGTTCTTC
-,-,TRBJ1-4,TRBV19,CASSIWGTNEKLFF,TGTGCCAGTAGTATATGGGGCACTAATGAAAAACTGTTTTTT
once,TRBD2,TRBJ2-3,TRBV30,CAWGWIAGTTDTQYF,TGTGCCTGGGGGTGGATAGCGGGGACCACAGATACGCAGTATTTT
-,TRBD1,TRBJ2-7,TRBV7-2,CASSLEAGGAGEQYF,TGTGCCAGCAGCTTAGAGGCAGGGGGAGCAGGCGAGCAGTACTTC
-,-,TRBJ1-5,TRBV2,CASSRQDNQPQHF,TGTGCCAGCAGTAGACAGGATAATCAGCCCCAGCATTTT